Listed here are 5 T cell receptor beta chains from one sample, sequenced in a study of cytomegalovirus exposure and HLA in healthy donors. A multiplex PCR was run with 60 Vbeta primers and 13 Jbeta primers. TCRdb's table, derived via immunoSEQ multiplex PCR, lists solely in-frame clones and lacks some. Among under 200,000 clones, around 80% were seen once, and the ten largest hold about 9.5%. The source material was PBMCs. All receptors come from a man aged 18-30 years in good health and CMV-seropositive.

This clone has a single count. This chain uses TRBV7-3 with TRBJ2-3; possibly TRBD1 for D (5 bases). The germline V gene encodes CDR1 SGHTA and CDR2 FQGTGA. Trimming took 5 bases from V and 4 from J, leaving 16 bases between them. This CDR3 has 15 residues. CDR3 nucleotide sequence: TGTGCCAGCAGCCCATCATCCACAGGCCCAGATACGCAGTATTTT. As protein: CASSPSSTGPDTQYF. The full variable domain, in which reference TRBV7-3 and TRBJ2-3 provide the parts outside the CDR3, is GAGVSQTPSNKVTEKGKYVELRCDPISGHTALYWYRQSLGQGPEFLIYFQGTGAADDSGLPNDRFFAVRPEGSVSTLKIQRTERGDSAVYLCASSPSSTGPDTQYFGPGTRLTVL.

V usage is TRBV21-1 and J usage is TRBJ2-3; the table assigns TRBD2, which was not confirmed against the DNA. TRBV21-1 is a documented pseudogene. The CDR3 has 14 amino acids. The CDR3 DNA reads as TGTGCCAGCAGCCAACCACCGGGCACAGATACGCAGTATTTT. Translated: CASSQPPGTDTQYF.

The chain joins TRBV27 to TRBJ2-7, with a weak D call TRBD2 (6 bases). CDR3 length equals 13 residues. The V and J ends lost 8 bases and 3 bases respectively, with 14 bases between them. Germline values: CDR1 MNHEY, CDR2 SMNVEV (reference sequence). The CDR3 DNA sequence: TGTGCCAGCCGGGGGTGGGCGGGCTACGAGCAGTACTTC. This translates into CASRGWAGYEQYF.

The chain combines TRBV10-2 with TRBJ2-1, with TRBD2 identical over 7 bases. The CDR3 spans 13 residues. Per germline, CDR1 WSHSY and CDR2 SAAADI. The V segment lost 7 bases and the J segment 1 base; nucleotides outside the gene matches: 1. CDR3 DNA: TGCGCCAGCATGGGAGGGTCCTACAATGAGCAGTTCTTC. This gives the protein CASMGGSYNEQFF.

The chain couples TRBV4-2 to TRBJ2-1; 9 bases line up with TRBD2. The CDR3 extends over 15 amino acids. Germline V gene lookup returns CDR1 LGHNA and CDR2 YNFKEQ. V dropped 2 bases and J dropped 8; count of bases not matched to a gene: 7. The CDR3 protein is CASSQIAGAIYEQFF. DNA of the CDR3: TGTGCCAGCAGCCAAATAGCGGGAGCGATCTATGAGCAGTTCTTC.